This TCR beta chain stems from a study of graft-versus-host responses after intestinal transplantation. Study as a whole: Every transplant recipient was induced with anti-thymocyte globulin, then maintained on tacrolimus and steroids for around 3 years. Study observations and caveats: Early post-transplant declines in HvG were associated with peak levels of circulating GvH clones. High graft-versus-host to host-versus-graft clonal ratios were found in allografts of patients who had graft-donor T cell macrochimerism.

Profiling relied on immunoSEQ multiplex PCR, and the TCRdb table lists in-frame clones only, not all of them. The sample lists 10,000 or so clones, approximately 94% occurring once. This clone was seen once. Its antigen is unknown. The receptor was isolated from a human patient who received an intestinal transplant, so some T cells may come from the graft donor. The material was PBMCs, obtained 8 days after intestinal transplant.

CDR3: CASSENKGSYEQYF. The DNA for the CDR3 is TGTGCCAGCAGTGAAAATAAAGGCAGCTACGAGCAGTACTTC. The chain uses TRBV2 and TRBJ2-7; D unresolved. The germline V gene encodes CDR1 SNHLY and CDR2 FYNNEI. Deletions cut 2 bases from V and 3 bases from J, with 11 bases between. The CDR3 sequence is 14 residues long.